The entry that follows covers one T cell receptor beta chain sequence. Its antigen remains unidentified. The data were taken from a study of cytomegalovirus exposure and HLA in healthy donors. Study summary: A later analysis reported the 120 or so validation repertoires used the same platform as the approximately 650 first-cohort repertoires. Findings of the study overall: CMV antigen specificity was confirmed in vitro for a few CMV-associated chains. Cytomegalovirus status was reportedly diagnosed by the classifier with high specificity and sensitivity.

The CDR3 is 11 amino acids. Germline-derived CDR1 and CDR2 are DFQATT and SNEGSKA (reference sequence). The V end lost 6 bases, the J end lost 3 bases, and 8 bases lay between the germline ends. The protocol was immunoSEQ multiplex PCR, while the TCRdb copy is restricted to in-frame clones and leaves out a portion. Of almost 75,000 clones in the sample, 85% were seen once. This TCR was sampled from a man aged 30-40 years in good health and CMV-seronegative. Source material: PBMCs. This chain uses TRBV20-1 with TRBJ1-2, with D unclear. CDR3 coding DNA: TGCAGTGCAAACCCGGACTATGGCTACACCTTC. Protein product: CSANPDYGYTF.